A selection of T cell receptor beta chains follows, all from one sample in a study of breast tumors, draining lymph nodes, adjacent tissues. MiXCR was run by TCRdb on the multiplex PCR reads, yielding one entry per CDR3 protein. This repertoire shows about 100,000 distinct CDR3 sequences, over 20% found once; its top ten account for approximately 1.2%. The sample was axillary lymph node tissue. These receptors all stem from a female donor with breast cancer. Some clones in this sample may be carry-over from other donors' samples. CDR3s include the opening cysteine and the closing phenylalanine or tryptophan. A D gene is named only where the DNA matches it firmly. Part of the rows lack a size; the others show once, few, many or a class for expanded clones.

d_gene,j_gene,abundance,v_gene,CDR3nt,CDR3aa
.,TRBJ2-5,many,TRBV7-3,TGTGCCAGCAGCTTAAACCAGGACCAAGAGACCCAGTACTTC,CASSLNQDQETQYF
.,TRBJ1-2,many,TRBV10-3,TGTGCCATCAGTGAGTTAGCCGGGCAGGGTGGCTACACCTTC,CAISELAGQGGYTF
.,TRBJ1-6,many,TRBV2,TGTGCCAGCAGTGAAGTAACAGGGTCCTCACCCCTCCACTTT,CASSEVTGSSPLHF
.,TRBJ1-2,many,TRBV29-1,TGCAGCGTTGAGAGGGGATCGGGCTACACCTTC,CSVERGSGYTF
.,TRBJ2-5,many,TRBV7-8,TGTGCCAGCAGCCCTGGACTATTGGAGACCCAGTACTTC,CASSPGLLETQYF
TRBD2,TRBJ2-5,many,TRBV2,TGTGCCACCCTCCCGGCTAGCGGGAGAGGGGTAGGCGAGACCCAGTACTTC,CATLPASGRGVGETQYF
TRBD2,TRBJ2-1,many,TRBV11-2,TGTGCCAGCAGCACCATAGCGGGAGCCTACAATGAGCAGTTCTTC,CASSTIAGAYNEQFF
TRBD1,TRBJ1-4,few,TRBV12-3/TRBV12-4,TGTGCCAGCAGCAATCGAGGGGACAGGGGGAATTGGTATGAAAAACTGTTTTTT,CASSNRGDRGNWYEKLFF
.,TRBJ1-5,.,TRBV3-1,TGTGCCAGCAGCCAAGAGGGGGGGACCAATCAGCCCCAGCATTTT,CASSQEGGTNQPQHF
TRBD1,TRBJ2-3,many,TRBV12-3/TRBV12-4,TGTGCCAGCAGTCTCCGGGACAGGGGAATAGATACGCAGTATTTT,CASSLRDRGIDTQYF
.,TRBJ2-7,many,TRBV20-1,TGCAGTGCCAGCCTGCCGGGCTACGAGCAGTACTTC,CSASLPGYEQYF
.,TRBJ1-1,.,TRBV6-5,TGTGCCAGCAGTTACTCCGGGTGGGCAGGCCCGAACACTGAAGCTTTCTTT,CASSYSGWAGPNTEAFF
.,TRBJ2-1,many,TRBV24-1,TGTGCCACCGACGGGCAGAGCTCCTACAATGAGCAGTTCTTC,CATDGQSSYNEQFF
.,TRBJ2-1,many,TRBV6-5,TGTGCCAGCAGTTACTCGGGGGGCTGGAAAGGCAATGAGCAGTTCTTC,CASSYSGGWKGNEQFF
TRBD1,TRBJ2-1,few,TRBV30,TGTGCTAGACAGGGGGTTTCCTACAATGAGCAGTTCTTC,CARQGVSYNEQFF
.,TRBJ1-2,.,TRBV10-3,TGTGCCATCAGCGGACAGAAAGATGGCTACACCTTC,CAISGQKDGYTF
TRBD1,TRBJ2-2,.,TRBV9,TGTGCCAGCAGCCCAACGACAGGGGGCAAGGCCGGGGAGCTGTTTTTT,CASSPTTGGKAGELFF
.,TRBJ2-7,many,TRBV27,TGTGCCAGCAGTTTATCGGCCTTGCCTTACGAGCAGTACTTC,CASSLSALPYEQYF
TRBD2,TRBJ2-2,.,TRBV5-1,TGCGCCAGCCGGGGGGGCAGGGGACTAACTTACACCGGGGAGCTGTTTTTT,CASRGGRGLTYTGELFF
.,TRBJ2-1,many,TRBV11-1,TGTGCCAGCAGCTTAAGCTTCCCCGACTACAATGAGCAGTTCTTC,CASSLSFPDYNEQFF
.,TRBJ2-7,many,TRBV7-2,TGTGCCAGCAGCTTAGAGGGGTCCGGGACACCGTACGAGCAGTACTTC,CASSLEGSGTPYEQYF
TRBD2,TRBJ2-3,.,TRBV5-1,TGCGCCAGCAGCTTCGGACTAGCGGGGTTCGCAGATACGCAGTATTTT,CASSFGLAGFADTQYF
TRBD2,TRBJ2-7,many,TRBV7-9,TGTGCCAGCAGCCGGGGGCTAGCGGGATTCCACGAGCAGTACTTC,CASSRGLAGFHEQYF
TRBD2,TRBJ2-7,many,TRBV19,TGTGCCAGTAGTACACTAGCGGGAGCCCACGAGCAGTACTTC,CASSTLAGAHEQYF
.,TRBJ2-5,many,TRBV9,TGTGCCAGCAGCGTAGGATTTCAGCGAGAGACCCAGTACTTC,CASSVGFQRETQYF
TRBD1,TRBJ2-7,many,TRBV6-2/TRBV6-3,TGTGCCAGCAGTACCGGGACAGGGGGCGACGAGCAGTACTTC,CASSTGTGGDEQYF
.,TRBJ2-1,many,TRBV19,TGTGCCAGTAGCCTTTCGTCTCGGGAGCAGTTCTTC,CASSLSSREQFF
.,TRBJ2-7,.,TRBV28,TGTGCCAGCAGTTTAGCCCCGGAGTTAGGGTACGAGCAGTACTTC,CASSLAPELGYEQYF
.,TRBJ2-5,many,TRBV6-5,TGTGCCAGCAGTTACTCGGGAGAGCAAGAGACCCAGTACTTC,CASSYSGEQETQYF
.,TRBJ2-1,many,TRBV12-3/TRBV12-4,TGTGCCAGCAAAATAGGGGATGAGCAGTTCTTC,CASKIGDEQFF
.,TRBJ2-5,many,TRBV7-2,TGTGCCAGCAGCTTCAAAGAGACCCAGTACTTC,CASSFKETQYF
.,TRBJ1-5,many,TRBV16,TGTGCCAGCAGCCAATCTCGAGGGAGGAGTCAGCCCCAGCATTTT,CASSQSRGRSQPQHF
TRBD2,TRBJ2-1,many,TRBV4-2,TGTGCCAGCAGCCAAGACCCAGCGGGGGACTACAATGAGCAGTTCTTC,CASSQDPAGDYNEQFF